This T cell receptor beta chain originates from a study of blood T cell repertoires in COVID-19 (TCRdb year 2020). Turning to the overall study: Samples from collaborators originated in the United States, Italy and Spain and spanned both the acute and convalescent phases of COVID-19. Subjects who had been exposed to COVID-19, were actively infected with it, or had recovered from it provided the deeply sampled blood TCRbeta repertoires that made up the dataset. Where HLA class I and class II types were available, the types were taken from metadata supplied by the sample provider, not from assay-based typing. The prospective study material was composed of cDNA or gDNA derived from T cells, B-cell-depleted T cells, or PBMCs. The samples were drawn from two sources: the first 160 participants of the ongoing ImmuneRACE study, and 1,000 to 1,500 subjects contributed by 6 global collaborators. The repertoires were made available in a free public database intended to serve as a resource for research on the immune response to SARS-CoV-2. Nearly every sample came with metadata listing a de-identified subject ID, COVID-19 status, age in years and sex.

Collaborating institutions collected whole blood in K2EDTA tubes following their own protocols. For TCRbeta analysis, collaborators shipped samples as frozen whole blood, isolated PBMCs, or DNA extracted from either of those sample types. In the case of this clone: It has no known antigen specificity. No base qualities exist here, and no much larger clone lies one base off it.

Overall study outcomes, separate from this receptor: How much clinical and demographic metadata was included differed by source and by participant, and the metadata was provided uncurated.

V and J are trimmed by 4 bases and 0 bases, and the gene matches miss 3 bases of the junction. The germline V gene gives CDR1 as SGHRS and CDR2 as YFSETQ. The CDR3 contains 16 residues, cysteine and phenylalanine counted. Only the CDR3 DNA is retained, 48 bases long and in frame from the first base. TCRbeta CDR3 regions were amplified from genomic DNA using the immunoSEQ Assay, a bias-controlled multiplex PCR. Per the original workflow: Nucleated cell counts per sample were estimated from amplification of reference gene primers within the assay. To quantify the absolute abundance of each unique TCRbeta CDR3 rearrangement, sequence reads were collapsed and filtered. For each sample, productive Simpson clonality was calculated by taking the square root of Simpson's diversity index across productive rearrangements. TCRdb took over this immuneACCESS table, retaining in-frame rearrangements with V and J assigned. Such tables are incomplete; in checked studies, under half of the missing clones stem from an unresolved V gene, and the remainder is unexplained. V, J and clone size are taken as reported in that table, and D and trimming were inferred from the DNA itself. Within this sample are some 98,000 clones, with 82% of them counted one time only. Jointly, the top ten make up 11% of the sample.

The rearranged segments are TRBV5-1 and TRBJ2-3; 12 central bases correspond to TRBD2. Sequencing was performed on peripheral blood. The TCR was taken from a man aged 70-80 years with active or convalescent COVID-19. CDR3 sequence: CASSPGTSGSTDTQYF. The sequenced DNA is TGCGCCAGCAGCCCTGGGACTAGCGGGAGCACAGATACGCAGTATTTT.